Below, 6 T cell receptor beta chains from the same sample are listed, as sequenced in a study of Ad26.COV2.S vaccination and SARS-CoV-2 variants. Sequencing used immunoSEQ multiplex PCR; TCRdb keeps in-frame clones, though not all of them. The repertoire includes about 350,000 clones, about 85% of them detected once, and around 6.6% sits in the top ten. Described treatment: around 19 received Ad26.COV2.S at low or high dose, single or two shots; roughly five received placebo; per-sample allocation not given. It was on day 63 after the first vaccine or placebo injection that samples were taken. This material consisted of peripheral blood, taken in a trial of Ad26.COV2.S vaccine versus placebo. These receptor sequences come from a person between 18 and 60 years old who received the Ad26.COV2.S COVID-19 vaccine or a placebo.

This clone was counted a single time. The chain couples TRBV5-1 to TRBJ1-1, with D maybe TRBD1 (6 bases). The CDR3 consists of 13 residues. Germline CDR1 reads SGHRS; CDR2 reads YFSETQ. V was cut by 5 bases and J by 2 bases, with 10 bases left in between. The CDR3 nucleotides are TGCGCCAGCAGGGAGGGACAAAACACTGAAGCTTTCTTT. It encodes CASREGQNTEAFF.

Here the CDR3 DNA reads TGTGCCAGTAGTGTTTCAGGGCAACGTGAAAAACTGTTTTTT. This gives the protein CASSVSGQREKLFF. The chain combines TRBV19 with TRBJ1-4, with D possibly TRBD1 on 5 matching bases. V was cut by 5 bases and J by 7 bases, with 14 bases left in between. Germline lookup yields CDR1 LNHDA and CDR2 SQIVND (reference sequence). The CDR3 has 14 amino acids.

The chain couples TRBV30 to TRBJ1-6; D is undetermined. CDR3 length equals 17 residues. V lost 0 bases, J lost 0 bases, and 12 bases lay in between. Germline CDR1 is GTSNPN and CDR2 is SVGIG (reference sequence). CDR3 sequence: CAWSVFRRSSYNSPLHF. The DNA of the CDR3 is TGTGCCTGGAGTGTGTTCAGGAGGAGCTCCTATAATTCACCCCTCCACTTT.

The CDR3 spells CASSLGGGLETQYF. The CDR3 region has the DNA TGTGCCAGCAGCCTAGGGGGCGGTTTAGAGACCCAGTACTTC. The V call is TRBV6-5, the J call TRBJ2-5; 7 bases line up with TRBD1. V dropped 6 bases and J dropped 4; count of bases not matched to a gene: 8. The CDR3 consists of 14 residues. Germline values: CDR1 MNHEY, CDR2 SVGAGI.

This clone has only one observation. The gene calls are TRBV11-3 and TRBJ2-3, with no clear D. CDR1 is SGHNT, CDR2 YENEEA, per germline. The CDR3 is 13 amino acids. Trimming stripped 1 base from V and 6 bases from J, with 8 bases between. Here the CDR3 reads CASSLVSADTQYF. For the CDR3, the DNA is TGTGCCAGCAGCTTAGTATCGGCGGATACGCAGTATTTT.

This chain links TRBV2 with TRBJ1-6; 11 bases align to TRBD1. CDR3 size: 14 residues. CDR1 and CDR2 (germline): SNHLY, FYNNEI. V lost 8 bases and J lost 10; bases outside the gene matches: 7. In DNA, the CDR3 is TGTGCCAGCCTCCGGGACAGGGGGTCCTCACCCCTCCACTTT. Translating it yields CASLRDRGSSPLHF.